These 9 T cell receptor beta chains were sequenced from one sample in a study of T cell repertoires in cytomegalovirus infection. TCRdb re-called the reads through MiXCR, storing one row per CDR3 protein. In the table there are about 450,000 distinct CDR3 sequences, approximately 33% of which are singletons. Sample: PBMCs. The receptors were gathered from a human donor in good health (CMV status not recorded). Some clones in this sample may be carry-over from other donors' samples.

For this clonotype: A much bigger clone sits one base away, suggesting this may be a read error. V is TRBV15 and J is TRBJ1-5, with D tentatively TRBD1 (5 bases). The CDR3 covers 13 residues. The germline gives CDR1 LNHNV, CDR2 YYDKDF (reference sequence). The CDR3 coding sequence is TGTTCCACCAGCAGAGGGGACAATCAGCCCCAGCATTTT. Encoded protein: CSTSRGDNQPQHF.

This clonotype was seen ten or more times. This chain joins TRBV6-1 and TRBJ2-7, with D perhaps TRBD1 or TRBD2 (5 bases each). The length of the CDR3 is 12 residues. CDR1 and CDR2 from the germline V gene are MNHNS and SASEGT. Trimming took 7 bases from V and 4 from J, leaving 11 bases between them. CDR3 region: CASTVEGYEQYF. CDR3 bases: TGTGCCAGCACGGTTGAGGGGTACGAGCAGTACTTC.

The V gene is TRBV5-1, the J gene TRBJ2-3, with 12 bases identical to TRBD2. Per the germline V gene, CDR1 is SGHRS and CDR2 is YFSETQ. The trim removed 6 bases at V and 4 bases at J, leaving 3 bases unmatched. The CDR3 covers 14 residues. This CDR3 is CASKRLAGADTQYF. The CDR3 DNA reads TGCGCCAGCAAACGACTAGCGGGGGCAGATACGCAGTATTTT. Full variable domain (missing parts from reference TRBV5-1 and TRBJ2-3): KAGVTQTPRYLIKTRGQQVTLSCSPISGHRSVSWYQQTPGQGLQFLFEYFSETQRNKGNFPGRFSGRQFSNSRSEMNVSTLELGDSALYLCASKRLAGADTQYFGPGTRLTVL.

The chain recombines TRBV20-1 with TRBJ2-7, with a weak D call TRBD1 (6 bases). CDR3 length: 14 residues. With 0 bases removed from V and 0 bases from J, the gap between germline ends came to 9 bases. Germline V gene data show CDR1 as DFQATT and CDR2 as SNEGSKA (reference sequence). The CDR3: CSAREDSPSYEQYF. The CDR3 DNA sequence: TGCAGTGCTAGAGAGGACAGCCCCTCCTACGAGCAGTACTTC.

V and J are TRBV5-4 and TRBJ2-2; a weak D match, TRBD2 (6 bases). V was cut by 4 bases and J by 4 bases, with 14 bases left in between. Germline lookup yields CDR1 SGHNT and CDR2 YYREEE (reference sequence). The CDR3 extends over 15 amino acids. CDR3 residues: CASSPSSVATGELFF. As DNA, the CDR3 is TGTGCCAGCAGCCCATCTAGCGTTGCCACCGGGGAGCTGTTTTTT. Together with reference TRBV5-4 and TRBJ2-2, the CDR3 gives the full variable domain: ETGVTQSPTHLIKTRGQQVTLRCSSQSGHNTVSWYQQALGQGPQFIFQYYREEENGRGNFPPRFSGLQFPNYSSELNVNALELDDSALYLCASSPSSVATGELFFGEGSRLTVL.

This sequence joins TRBV4-2 and TRBJ2-3; D unclear. Per the germline V gene, CDR1 is LGHNA and CDR2 is YNFKEQ. The CDR3 is 13 amino acids. V was pared by 0 bases and J by 11 bases, with 12 bases between. CDR3 in amino acids: CASSQETLSKQYF. CDR3 DNA: TGTGCCAGCAGCCAAGAAACTCTATCAAAGCAGTATTTT.

V is TRBV27 and J is TRBJ1-2; perhaps TRBD1 as D (5 bases). Trimming pared 4 bases from V and 5 bases from J, leaving 14 bases between. CDR1 is MNHEY, CDR2 SMNVEV, per germline (reference sequence). The CDR3 loop spans 14 amino acids. CDR3 protein: CASSSVQASYGYTF. The CDR3 nucleotides are TGTGCCAGCAGTTCGGTACAGGCTAGTTATGGCTACACCTTC.

The CDR3 loop reads CASSRRETSGGSYNEQFF. DNA for the CDR3: TGTGCCAGCTCACGACGGGAGACTAGCGGGGGCTCCTACAATGAGCAGTTCTTC. The V gene is TRBV18, the J gene TRBJ2-1, with 12 bases lining up with TRBD2. This CDR3 is built from 18 residues. Germline assignment: CDR1 KGHSH and CDR2 LQKENI. V lost 4 bases to trimming and J lost 0 bases; unmatched junction nucleotides: 7.

About this clonotype: This is likely a read error, given that the CDR3 carries no conserved phenylalanine or tryptophan at its end. The chain employs TRBV6-1 and TRBJ2-7; maybe TRBD1 (6 bases). This CDR3 has 14 amino acids. V lost 0 bases to trimming and J lost 6 bases, with 12 bases between them. CDR1 MNHNS and CDR2 SASEGT come from the germline V gene. CDR3 nucleotide sequence: TGTGCCAGCAGTGAAGCGCCAGGGGTTGGCGAGCAGTACCTC. It codes for CASSEAPGVGEQYL.